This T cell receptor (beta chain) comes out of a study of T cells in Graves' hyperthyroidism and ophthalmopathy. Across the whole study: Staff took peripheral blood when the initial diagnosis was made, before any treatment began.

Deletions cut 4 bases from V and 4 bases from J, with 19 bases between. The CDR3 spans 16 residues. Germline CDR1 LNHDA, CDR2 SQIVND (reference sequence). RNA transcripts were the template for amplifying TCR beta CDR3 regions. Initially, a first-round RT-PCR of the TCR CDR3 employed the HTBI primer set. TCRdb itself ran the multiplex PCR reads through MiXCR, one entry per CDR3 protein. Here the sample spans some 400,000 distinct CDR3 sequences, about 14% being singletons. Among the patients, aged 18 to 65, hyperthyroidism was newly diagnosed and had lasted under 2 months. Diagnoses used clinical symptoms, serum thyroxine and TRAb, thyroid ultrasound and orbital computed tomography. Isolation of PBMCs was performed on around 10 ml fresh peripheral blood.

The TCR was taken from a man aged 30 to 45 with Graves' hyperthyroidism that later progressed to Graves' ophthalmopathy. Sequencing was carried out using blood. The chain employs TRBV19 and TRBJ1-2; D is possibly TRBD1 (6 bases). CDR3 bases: TGTGCCAGTAGTACCACACCGTCACAGGGAACCTATGGCTACACCTTC. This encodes CASSTTPSQGTYGYTF.